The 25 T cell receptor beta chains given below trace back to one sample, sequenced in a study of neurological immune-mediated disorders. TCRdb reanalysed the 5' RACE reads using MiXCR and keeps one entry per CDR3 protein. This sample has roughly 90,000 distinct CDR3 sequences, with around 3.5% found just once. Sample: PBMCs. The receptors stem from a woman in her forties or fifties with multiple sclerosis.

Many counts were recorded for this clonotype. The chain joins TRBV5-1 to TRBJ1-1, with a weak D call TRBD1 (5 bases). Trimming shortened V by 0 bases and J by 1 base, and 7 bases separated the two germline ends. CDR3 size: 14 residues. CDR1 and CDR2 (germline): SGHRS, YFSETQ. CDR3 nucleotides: TGCGCCAGCAGCTTGGCGACAGCGAACACTGAAGCTTTCTTT. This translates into CASSLATANTEAFF.

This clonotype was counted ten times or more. The CDR3 sequence: CASSHYGQGGTEAFF. The CDR3 DNA is TGTGCCAGCTCCCACTACGGACAGGGCGGCACTGAAGCTTTCTTT. The rearrangement uses TRBV18 and TRBJ1-1; 8 bases map to TRBD1. J was trimmed by 4 bases and V by 6 bases; bases with no gene match: 10. Germline V CDR1 and CDR2: KGHSH, LQKENI. This CDR3 is built from 15 residues.

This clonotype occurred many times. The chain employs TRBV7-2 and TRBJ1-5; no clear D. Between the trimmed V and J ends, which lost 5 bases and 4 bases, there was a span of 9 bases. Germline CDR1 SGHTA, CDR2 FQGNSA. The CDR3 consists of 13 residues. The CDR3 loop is CASSPPGNQPQHF. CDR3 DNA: TGTGCCAGCAGCCCGCCGGGGAATCAGCCCCAGCATTTT.

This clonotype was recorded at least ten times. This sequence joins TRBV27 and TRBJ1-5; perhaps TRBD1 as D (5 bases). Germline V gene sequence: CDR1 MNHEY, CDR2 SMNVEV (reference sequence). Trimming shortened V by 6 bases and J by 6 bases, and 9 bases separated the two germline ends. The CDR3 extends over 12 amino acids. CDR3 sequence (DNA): TGTGCCAGCAGCTCGCAGGGTCAGCCCCAGCATTTT. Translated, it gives CASSSQGQPQHF.

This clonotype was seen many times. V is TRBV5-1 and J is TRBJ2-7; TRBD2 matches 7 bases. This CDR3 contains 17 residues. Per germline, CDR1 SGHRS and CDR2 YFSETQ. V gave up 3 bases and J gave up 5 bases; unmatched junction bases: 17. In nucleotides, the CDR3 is TGCGCCAGCAGCTCATCCCCCGCTAGCGGTAAATTCGACGAGCAGTACTTC. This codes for CASSSSPASGKFDEQYF.

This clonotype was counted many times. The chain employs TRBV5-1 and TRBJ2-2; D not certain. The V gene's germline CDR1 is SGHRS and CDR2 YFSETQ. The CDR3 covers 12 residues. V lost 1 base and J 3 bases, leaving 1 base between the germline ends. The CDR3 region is CASSLHTGELFF. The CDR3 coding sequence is TGCGCCAGCAGCTTGCACACCGGGGAGCTGTTTTTT.

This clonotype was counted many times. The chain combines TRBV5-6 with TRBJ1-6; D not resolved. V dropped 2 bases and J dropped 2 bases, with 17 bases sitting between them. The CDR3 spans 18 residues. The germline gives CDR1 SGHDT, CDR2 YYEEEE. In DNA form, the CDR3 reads TGTGCCAGCAGCTTAGGGAGAACCCGCACTCCCTATAATTCACCCCTCCACTTT. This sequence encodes CASSLGRTRTPYNSPLHF.

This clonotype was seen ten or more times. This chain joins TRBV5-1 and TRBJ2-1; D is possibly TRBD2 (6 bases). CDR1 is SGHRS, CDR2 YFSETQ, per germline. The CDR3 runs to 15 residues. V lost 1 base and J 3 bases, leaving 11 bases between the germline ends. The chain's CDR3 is CASSLLEGHYNEQFF. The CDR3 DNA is TGCGCCAGCAGCTTGTTGGAGGGCCACTACAATGAGCAGTTCTTC.

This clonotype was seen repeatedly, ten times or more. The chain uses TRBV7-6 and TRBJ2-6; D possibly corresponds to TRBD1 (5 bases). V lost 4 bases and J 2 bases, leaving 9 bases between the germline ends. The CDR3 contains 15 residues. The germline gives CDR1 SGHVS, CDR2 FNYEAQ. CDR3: CASSSLTAGANVLTF. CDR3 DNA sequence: TGTGCCAGCAGCTCCTTGACAGCTGGGGCCAACGTCCTGACTTTC. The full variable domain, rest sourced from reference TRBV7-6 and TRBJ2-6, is GAGVSQSPRYKVTKRGQDVALRCDPISGHVSLYWYRQALGQGPEFLTYFNYEAQQDKSGLPNDRFSAERPEGSISTLTIQRTEQRDSAMYRCASSSLTAGANVLTFGAGSRLTVL.

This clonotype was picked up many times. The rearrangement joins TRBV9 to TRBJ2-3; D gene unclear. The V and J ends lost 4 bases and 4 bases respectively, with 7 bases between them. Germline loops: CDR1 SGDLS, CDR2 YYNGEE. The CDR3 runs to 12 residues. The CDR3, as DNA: TGTGCCAGCAGCCCAGTTGCAGATACGCAGTATTTT. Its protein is CASSPVADTQYF.

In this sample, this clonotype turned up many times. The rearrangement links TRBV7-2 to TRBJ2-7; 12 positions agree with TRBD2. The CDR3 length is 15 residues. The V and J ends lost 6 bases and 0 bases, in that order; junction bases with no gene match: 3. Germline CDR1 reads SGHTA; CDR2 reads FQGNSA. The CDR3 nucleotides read TGTGCCAGCAGACGACTAGCGGGGGACTCCTACGAGCAGTACTTC. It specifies CASRRLAGDSYEQYF.

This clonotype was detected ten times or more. The CDR3 loop reads CASSFFGGEAYEQYF. In DNA form, the CDR3 reads TGTGCCAGCAGTTTTTTCGGGGGTGAGGCCTACGAGCAGTACTTC. This chain links TRBV27 with TRBJ2-7; a weak D match, TRBD2 (6 bases). CDR1 MNHEY and CDR2 SMNVEV come from the germline V gene (reference sequence). Trimming cost V 3 bases and J 2 bases, with 14 bases left between them. The CDR3 length is 15 residues.

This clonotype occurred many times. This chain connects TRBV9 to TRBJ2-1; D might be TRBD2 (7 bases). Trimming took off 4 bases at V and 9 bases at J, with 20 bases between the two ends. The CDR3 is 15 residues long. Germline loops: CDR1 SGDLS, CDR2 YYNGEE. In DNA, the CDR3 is TGTGCCAGCAGCCGTGGAGGGGGGGCCGGGGGTGAGCAGTTCTTC. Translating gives CASSRGGGAGGEQFF.

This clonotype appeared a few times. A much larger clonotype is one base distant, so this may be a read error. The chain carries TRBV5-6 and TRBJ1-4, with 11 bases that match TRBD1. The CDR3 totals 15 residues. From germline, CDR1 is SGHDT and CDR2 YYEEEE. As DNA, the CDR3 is TGTGTCAGCAACATCGCCGGGACAGGGGGATGGAAACTGTTTTTT. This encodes CVSNIAGTGGWKLFF.

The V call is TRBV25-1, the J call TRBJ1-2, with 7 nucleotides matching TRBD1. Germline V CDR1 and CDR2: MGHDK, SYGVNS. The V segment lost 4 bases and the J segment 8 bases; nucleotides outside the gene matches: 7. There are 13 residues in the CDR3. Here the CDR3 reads CASSGTGPWGYTF. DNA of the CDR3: TGTGCCAGCAGTGGGACAGGCCCCTGGGGCTACACCTTC.

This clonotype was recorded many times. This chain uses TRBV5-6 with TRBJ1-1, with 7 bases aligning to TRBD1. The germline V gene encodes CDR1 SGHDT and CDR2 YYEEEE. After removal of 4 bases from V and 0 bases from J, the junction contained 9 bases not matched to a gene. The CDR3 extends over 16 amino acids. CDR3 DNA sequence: TGTGCCAGCAGCCCCACCCCGACAGGGTTGAACACTGAAGCTTTCTTT. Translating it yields CASSPTPTGLNTEAFF.

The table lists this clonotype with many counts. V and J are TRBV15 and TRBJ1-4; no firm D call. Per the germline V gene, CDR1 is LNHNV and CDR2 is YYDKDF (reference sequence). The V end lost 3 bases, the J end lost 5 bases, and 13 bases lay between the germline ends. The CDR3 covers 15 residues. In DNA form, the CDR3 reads TGTGCCACCAGCAGGCCGCCACAACTAAATGAAAAACTGTTTTTT. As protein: CATSRPPQLNEKLFF.

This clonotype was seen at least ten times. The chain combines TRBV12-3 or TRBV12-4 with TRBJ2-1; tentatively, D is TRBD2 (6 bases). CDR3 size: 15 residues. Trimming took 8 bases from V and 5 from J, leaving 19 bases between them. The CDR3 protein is CASSPPGLINNEQFF. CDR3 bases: TGTGCCAGCTCCCCCCCGGGACTCATTAACAATGAGCAGTTCTTC.

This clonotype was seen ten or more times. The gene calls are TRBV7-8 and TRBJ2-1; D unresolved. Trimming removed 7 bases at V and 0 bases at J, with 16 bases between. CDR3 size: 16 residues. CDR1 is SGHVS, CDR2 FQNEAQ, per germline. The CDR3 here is CASTHGQPGSYNEQFF. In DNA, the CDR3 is TGTGCCAGCACCCACGGGCAGCCTGGCTCCTACAATGAGCAGTTCTTC.

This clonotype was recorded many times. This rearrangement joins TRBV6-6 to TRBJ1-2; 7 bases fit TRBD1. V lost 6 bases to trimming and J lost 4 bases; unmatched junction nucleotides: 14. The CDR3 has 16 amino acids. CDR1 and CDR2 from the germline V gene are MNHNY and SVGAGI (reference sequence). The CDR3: CASRNTQEGTAYGYTF. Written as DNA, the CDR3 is TGTGCCAGCAGAAATACACAAGAAGGGACAGCCTATGGCTACACCTTC.

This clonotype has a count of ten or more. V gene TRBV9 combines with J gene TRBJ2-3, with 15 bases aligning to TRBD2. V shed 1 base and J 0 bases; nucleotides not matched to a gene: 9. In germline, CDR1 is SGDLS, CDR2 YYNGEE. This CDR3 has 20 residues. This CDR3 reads CASSVPGLAGGRSSTDTQYF. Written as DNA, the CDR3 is TGTGCCAGCAGCGTACCGGGACTAGCGGGGGGACGGAGTAGCACAGATACGCAGTATTTT.

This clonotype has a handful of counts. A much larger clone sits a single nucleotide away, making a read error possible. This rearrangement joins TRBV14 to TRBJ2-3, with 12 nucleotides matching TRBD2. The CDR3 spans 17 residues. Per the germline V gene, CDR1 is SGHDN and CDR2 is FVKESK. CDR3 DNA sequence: TGTGCCAGCAGCCAATTCACTAGCGGGGGGCCCACAGATAAGCAGTATTTT. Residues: CASSQFTSGGPTDKQYF. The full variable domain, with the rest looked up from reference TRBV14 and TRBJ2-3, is EAGVTQFPSHSVIEKGQTVTLRCDPISGHDNLYWYRRVMGKEIKFLLHFVKESKQDESGMPNNRFLAERTGGTYSTLKVQPAELEDSGVYFCASSQFTSGGPTDKQYFGPGTRLTVL.

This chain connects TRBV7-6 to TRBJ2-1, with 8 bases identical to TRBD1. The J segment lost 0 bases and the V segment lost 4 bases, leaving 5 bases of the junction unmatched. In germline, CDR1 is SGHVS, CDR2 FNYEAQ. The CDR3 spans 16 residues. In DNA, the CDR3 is TGTGCCAGCAGCTCAGGGGGCTCAAGCTCCTACAATGAGCAGTTCTTC. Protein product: CASSSGGSSSYNEQFF.

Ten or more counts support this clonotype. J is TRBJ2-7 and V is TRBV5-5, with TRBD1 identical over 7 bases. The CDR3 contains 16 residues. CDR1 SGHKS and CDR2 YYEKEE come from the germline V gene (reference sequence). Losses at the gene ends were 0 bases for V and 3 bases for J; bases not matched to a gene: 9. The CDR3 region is CASSLAGDRAIYEQYF. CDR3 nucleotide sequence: TGTGCCAGCAGCTTGGCCGGAGACAGGGCTATCTACGAGCAGTACTTC.

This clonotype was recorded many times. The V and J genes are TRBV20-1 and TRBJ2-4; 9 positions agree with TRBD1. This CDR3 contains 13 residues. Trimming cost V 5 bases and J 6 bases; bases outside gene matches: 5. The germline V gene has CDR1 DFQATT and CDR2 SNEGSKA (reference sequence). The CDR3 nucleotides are TGCAGTGCTTTCAGACAGGGGGGAAACATTCAGTACTTC. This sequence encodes CSAFRQGGNIQYF.